At least ten counts were recorded for the clone carrying this T cell receptor beta chain. Its cognate antigen is unknown. This sample is drawn from a study of T-cell reconstitution after alpha-beta-depleted transplantation in children. TCRbeta library preparation incorporated unique molecular identifiers. TCRdb recomputed calls from the PCR reads with MiXCR, one row per CDR3 protein. The table records about 20,000 distinct CDR3 sequences, 10% to 15% of them present only once. The ends were cut back, 0 bases at V and 15 bases at J, with 12 bases in the middle. The germline V gene has CDR1 SNHLY and CDR2 FYNNEI. CDR3 size: 12 residues. General study findings and limits: Newly produced T cells mostly accounted for T-cell counts and diversity one year post-transplant. It was reported that alpha-beta T cells came from several hundred expanded graft clones (about two months after transplant). After transplant, high TCRbeta diversity at day 60 in some patients arose from surviving recipient T cells and thymic progenitors.

The specimen was PBMCs, mostly from graft donor cells, collected 60 days after TCRalphabeta/CD19-depleted stem cell transplant. V gene TRBV2 combines with J gene TRBJ2-1, with D possibly TRBD2 on 5 matching bases. The receptor was isolated from a female patient aged 2-10 years who had a stem cell transplant for congenital amegakaryocytic thrombocytopenia, so the T cells may come from the graft donor. The CDR3 DNA reads as TGTGCCAGCAGTGAAGCGGTGCGTGAGGGGTTCTTC. This translates into CASSEAVREGFF. Filled out from reference TRBV2 and TRBJ2-1, the complete variable domain reads EPEVTQTPSHQVTQMGQEVILRCVPISNHLYFYWYRQILGQKVEFLVSFYNNEISEKSEIFDDQFSVERPDGSNFTLKIRSTKLEDSAMYFCASSEAVREGFFGPGTRLTVL.